Described below is a single TCR beta chain sequence and its context. Its specificity is not known. Several immunoSEQ 96-well plates shared each subset's DNA, each plate a replicate. Using immunoSEQ multiplex PCR, the repertoire was profiled, and TCRdb retains in-frame clones only, with some absent. The table records approximately 1.4 million clones, approximately 98% of them present only once. The data were taken from a study of shared clonotypes between healthy human individuals. From germline, CDR1 is MNHEY and CDR2 SMNVEV (reference sequence). V gave up 6 bases and J gave up 5 bases, with 13 bases separating them. The CDR3 loop spans 13 amino acids. Study findings and constraints: Incomplete sequencing of sorted subsets was indicated by rarefaction despite large depth.

Sequenced: naive CD4+ T cells sorted from blood. The subset was: CD45RA+ positively selected. This sequence was found in a man aged 30 to 39 in good health. J is TRBJ1-1 and V is TRBV27; D gene unclear. The DNA of the CDR3 is TGTGCCAGCAGAGTGGCGGGGAGGACTGAAGCTTTCTTT. This sequence encodes CASRVAGRTEAFF.